The clone carrying this T cell receptor beta chain came up a few times. Its matching antigen is unknown. Generated by immunoSEQ multiplex PCR, the TCRdb table keeps only in-frame clones and is missing some. The table shows 28,000 or so clones, with 79% occurring only once. Germline CDR1 is SGHDN and CDR2 is FVKESK. V lost 3 bases, J lost 2 bases, and 12 bases lay in between. This CDR3 region has 15 residues. This entry belongs to a study of OX40 agonist ivuxolimab in advanced cancers. Points from the study as a whole: Normalized expansion of T-cell clones was also low for some nonresponders.

The sequenced sample was CD4+ or CD8+ T cells sorted from blood, obtained in a trial of the OX40 agonist ivuxolimab. This chain uses TRBV14 with TRBJ2-3; tentatively, D is TRBD1 or TRBD2 (6 bases each). The clonotype originates from an adult with an advanced solid tumor such as melanoma, head and neck, liver or kidney cancer. The CDR3 DNA reads TGTGCCAGCAGCCAGGTCGGGGGCCCCACAGATACGCAGTATTTT. Residues: CASSQVGGPTDTQYF.